This TCR beta chain derives from a study of metastatic and nonmetastatic thyroid tumors (TCRdb year 2020). In terms of the full investigation: Repertoires were compared across peripheral blood and tumor or nodule tissue samples from malignant and benign thyroid patients. The study at large found these results: TCR beta diversity was reported as significantly higher in malignant tumors than in benign nodules, in both blood and tumor samples.

No treatment had been received by any patient before thyroid surgery. Using T-cell receptor beta sequencing, the study looked back at clinical samples from patients collected from the early 2010s to the late 2010s. Reading from cysteine to phenylalanine, the CDR3 counts 14 amino acids. Only the CDR3 region is kept as DNA, spanning 42 bases read in frame from base 1. V is pruned by 5 bases and J by 6 bases, leaving 3 bases of the junction without a gene match. The germline V gene provides CDR1 MNHNS and CDR2 SASEGT. Libraries were made using PCR. For sequencing, an Illumina HiSeq 4000 was employed. High-throughput sequencing was used to profile the CDR3 region of the TCR beta-chain in every patient. The study's own analysis went as follows. A classifier to discriminate distant-metastatic papillary thyroid cancer patients was built from CDR3 differences across clinicopathological groups. To measure repertoire diversity the researchers used the Shannon index, while the Morisita-Horn index served to gauge how similar the tumor and blood repertoires were. TCRdb itself trimmed the public reads at Q25 with fastp, ran MiXCR and retained productive beta chains. Here the V and J calls rest on TCRdb's processing, not on the authors' analysis. Counted in this sample were roughly 40,000 clones; around 17% of them appeared once. The ten largest clones take up approximately 20% of the sample.

A word on this clone: It lacks a known antigen. The record has no base qualities; no much larger clone is one base away.

The rearranged segments are TRBV6-1 and TRBJ2-2, with 10 bases aligning to TRBD2. The specimen was blood. The sequence derives from a female donor with papillary thyroid cancer or a benign thyroid nodule (not recorded which). Some clones in this sample may be carry-over from other donors' samples. For the CDR3, the sequence is CASSSGTSAGELFF. DNA sequence: TGTGCCAGCAGTTCGGGGACTAGCGCCGGGGAGCTGTTTTTT.